The clone carrying this T cell receptor beta chain was seen a handful of times. Unfractionated whole blood was the source of the extracted total RNA. The data are from a study of human T cells and chemical hapten exposure. This CDR3 has 17 amino acids. Germline-derived CDR1 and CDR2 are MGHRA and YSYEKL. Trimming shortened V by 4 bases and J by 1 base, and 20 bases separated the two germline ends. How the authors handled the data: More than 95,000 TCRs per sample was the median, with a range of about 20,000 to 690,600. In TCRdb, the 5' RACE reads were re-called with MiXCR into one record per CDR3 protein. The V and J calls, along with clone size, are taken from TCRdb and not from the paper's own processing. The sample includes over 95,000 distinct CDR3 sequences, approximately 20% of them seen just once.

This sequence was found in a human donor in good health. This chain links TRBV4-1 with TRBJ2-7; D gene unclear. CDR3 sequence: CASSRLLAPPPSYEQYF. DNA of the CDR3: TGCGCCAGCAGCCGGCTTCTGGCGCCGCCGCCTTCCTACGAGCAGTACTTC.